This T cell receptor (beta chain) derives from a study of blood T cells in healthy people across ages. Study background: Using template switching, researchers captured about one barcoded beta molecule for each two T cells.

V lost 5 bases to trimming and J lost 3 bases; unmatched junction nucleotides: 16. The germline gives CDR1 SGHVS, CDR2 FQNEAQ. The CDR3 runs to 17 residues. This clonotype was counted only a few times. It was with a sample-barcoded 5' primer and a J-beta primer mix that a second PCR of roughly 7 to 12 cycles was run. MiXCR was run by TCRdb on the 5' RACE reads, yielding one entry per CDR3 protein. In the table there are roughly 1.9 million distinct CDR3 sequences, around 40% of which are singletons. The sequenced material came from blood. This clonotype was obtained from a human donor in good health. The chain carries TRBV7-8 and TRBJ2-7; 7 nucleotides agree with TRBD1. This CDR3 is CASSPRLGRQGNYEQYF. The CDR3 DNA reads as TGTGCCAGCAGCCCAAGGTTAGGTAGACAGGGAAACTACGAGCAGTACTTC. The variable domain in full, completed from reference TRBV7-8 and TRBJ2-7, reads GAGVSQSPRYKVAKRGQDVALRCDPISGHVSLFWYQQALGQGPEFLTYFQNEAQLDKSGLPSDRFFAERPEGSVSTLKIQRTQQEDSAVYLCASSPRLGRQGNYEQYFGPGTRLTVT.